This T cell receptor beta chain is drawn from a study of blood T cells in healthy people across ages. Study conclusions and caveats: Donor CMV status was unknown, possibly confounding expanded clonotype changes.

Isolated per sample were at least 6.5 million PBMCs. Regarding this clonotype: Its antigen remains unknown.

This CDR3 is built from 16 residues. Trimming pared 10 bases from V and 0 bases from J, leaving 19 bases between. Germline V gene lookup returns CDR1 MNHEY and CDR2 SMNVEV (reference sequence). Combining a sample-barcoded 5' primer with a J-beta primer mix, a second PCR ran for roughly 6 to 12 cycles. Each cDNA was tagged by a template-switch adaptor containing 12 random nucleotides. TCRdb independently ran MiXCR on the 5' RACE reads; one entry per CDR3 protein. Here the sample spans some 1,500,000 distinct CDR3 sequences, roughly two fifths being singletons. The source is a woman aged 18 to 35 in good health. The specimen sequenced was blood. The chain combines TRBV27 with TRBJ2-1; D remains ambiguous. This CDR3 is CAIMLTAESSYNEQFF. The CDR3 nucleotides read TGTGCCATCATGTTAACGGCGGAGAGCTCCTACAATGAGCAGTTCTTC.